A single sample gave rise to the 13 T cell receptor beta chains below, sequenced in a study of breast tumors, draining lymph nodes, adjacent tissues. Breast cancer patients provided tissue from their axillary draining lymph nodes. TCRdb independently ran MiXCR on the multiplex PCR reads; one entry per CDR3 protein. The sample includes approximately 180,000 distinct CDR3 sequences, more than 25% of them seen just once. The sequencing input was axillary lymph node tissue. Every receptor here comes from a female donor with breast cancer. Some clones in this sample may be carry-over from other donors' samples.

This clonotype was counted ten times or more. The CDR3 loop reads CASSRDRGRETQYF. The CDR3, as DNA: TGTGCCAGCAGCAGGGACAGGGGGCGGGAGACCCAGTACTTC. The chain couples TRBV7-2 to TRBJ2-5; 12 positions agree with TRBD1. This CDR3 is 14 amino acids long. Germline CDR1 reads SGHTA; CDR2 reads FQGNSA. The V segment lost 5 bases and the J segment 5 bases; nucleotides outside the gene matches: 3. Drawing the rest from reference TRBV7-2 and TRBJ2-5, the complete variable domain is GAGVSQSPSNKVTEKGKDVELRCDPISGHTALYWYRQSLGQGLEFLIYFQGNSAPDKSGLPSDRFSAERTGGSVSTLTIQRTQQEDSAVYLCASSRDRGRETQYFGPGTRLLVL.

This clonotype occurred many times. The V call is TRBV5-1, the J call TRBJ1-6; D gene uncertain. The CDR3 extends over 15 amino acids. Trimming left V 5 bases short and J 0 bases short, with 9 bases between. Germline V gene sequence: CDR1 SGHRS, CDR2 YFSETQ. The CDR3 coding sequence is TGCGCCAGCAGTGTTGGGAGCTCCTATAATTCACCCCTCCACTTT. Protein product: CASSVGSSYNSPLHF.

The chain couples TRBV2 to TRBJ1-2, with D hard to call. Germline values: CDR1 SNHLY, CDR2 FYNNEI. This CDR3 contains 12 residues. V shed 6 bases and J shed 8 bases, with 13 bases lying between them. The chain's CDR3 is CASRDGSRGYTF. The CDR3 DNA reads as TGTGCCAGCAGGGACGGGTCGAGAGGCTACACCTTC.

Note on this clonotype: Because the CDR3 is missing its conserved closing phenylalanine or tryptophan, this is likely a read error. The chain couples TRBV30 to TRBJ1-2; D is possibly TRBD1 (6 bases). V was shortened by 7 bases and J by 0 bases, with 12 bases between the two germline ends. This CDR3 is built from 13 residues. CDR1 GTSNPN and CDR2 SVGIG come from the germline V gene (reference sequence). The DNA of the CDR3 is TGTGCCTCCCGACAGGCCTCTAACTATGGCTACACCCTC. Amino acids: CASRQASNYGYTL.

This clonotype was recorded many times. The chain combines TRBV7-9 with TRBJ2-3; D is possibly TRBD2 (5 bases). The germline gives CDR1 SEHNR, CDR2 FQNEAQ (reference sequence). The V gene lost 4 bases and the J gene lost 2 bases, with 13 bases spanning the gap. The CDR3 length is 15 residues. CDR3 coding DNA: TGTGCCAGCAGCTCGCGGACGGGGATCACAGATACGCAGTATTTT. Amino acid sequence: CASSSRTGITDTQYF.

Comment on this clonotype: It may be a read error: a sequence one base away is much more abundant. The chain recombines TRBV20-1 with TRBJ2-7; D ambiguous. Germline values: CDR1 DFQATT, CDR2 SNEGSKA (reference sequence). The CDR3 runs to 11 residues. As DNA, the CDR3 is TGCAGTGCCCAACCTACTTACGAGCAGTCCTTC. It translates to CSAQPTYEQSF.

This clonotype turned up a few times. Being one base from a much bigger clone, this may be a read error. The rearrangement joins TRBV5-5 to TRBJ2-1; 8 nucleotides match TRBD2. V trimming: 4 bases; J trimming: 5 bases; junction bases outside the gene matches: 5. The germline V gene has CDR1 SGHKS and CDR2 YYEKEE (reference sequence). The CDR3 is 14 amino acids. This chain's CDR3 is CASSGLAQNNEQFF. Written as DNA, the CDR3 is TGTGCCAGCAGCGGACTAGCCCAGAACAATGAGCAGTTCTTC.

This clonotype was seen at least ten times. Since a much larger clone is just one base distant, this may be a read error. This chain connects TRBV20-1 to TRBJ2-5; D gene uncertain. This CDR3 region has 12 residues. The V gene's germline CDR1 is DFQATT and CDR2 SNEGSKA (reference sequence). This chain's CDR3 is CSASRPQETPYF. In nucleotides, the CDR3 is TGCAGTGCTAGCAGGCCCCAAGAGACCCCGTACTTC.

This clonotype was counted many times. The chain couples TRBV5-4 to TRBJ2-1, with D maybe TRBD1 (6 bases). V lost 2 bases to trimming and J lost 3 bases, with 9 bases between them. The CDR3 sequence is 14 residues long. CDR1 SGHNT and CDR2 YYREEE come from the germline V gene (reference sequence). In DNA, the CDR3 is TGTGCCAGCAGCTTCGGGGACAACTACAATGAGCAGTTCTTC. Translating gives CASSFGDNYNEQFF.

This clonotype was seen repeatedly, ten times or more. The chain is built from TRBV11-2 and TRBJ2-1; D not resolved. The germline gives CDR1 SGHAT, CDR2 FQNNGV. Trimming shortened V by 0 bases and J by 10 bases, and 16 bases separated the two germline ends. This CDR3 has 15 residues. The chain's CDR3 is CASSLDSVERWEQFF. The DNA of the CDR3 is TGTGCCAGCAGCTTAGACAGCGTTGAGAGGTGGGAGCAGTTCTTC.

This clonotype was counted ten times or more. The V gene is TRBV4-3, the J gene TRBJ1-6, with D possibly matching TRBD1 (5 bases). V was cut by 0 bases and J by 6 bases, with 12 bases left in between. The CDR3 extends over 16 amino acids. Germline V gene lookup returns CDR1 LGHNA and CDR2 YSLEER. CDR3: CASSQDPAGGNSPLHF. The CDR3 DNA reads as TGCGCCAGCAGCCAAGATCCTGCTGGGGGTAATTCACCCCTCCACTTT.

Comment on this clonotype: A much larger clonotype is one base distant, so this may be a read error. The V gene is TRBV27, the J gene TRBJ1-6; D uncertain. Germline values: CDR1 MNHEY, CDR2 SMNVEV (reference sequence). The CDR3 extends over 15 amino acids. CDR3 sequence reads: CASSPSQDYNPPLHF. CDR3 DNA: TGTGCCAGCAGTCCTAGCCAGGATTATAATCCACCCCTCCACTTT.

This rearrangement joins TRBV14 to TRBJ1-2; the D is unclear. The CDR3 consists of 12 residues. CDR1 is SGHDN and CDR2 is FVKESK in the germline V gene. The V end lost 1 base, the J end lost 8 bases, and 8 bases lay between the germline ends. The DNA for the CDR3 is TGTGCCAGCAGCCAAGGGGTCGAGGGCTACACCTTC. Residues: CASSQGVEGYTF.